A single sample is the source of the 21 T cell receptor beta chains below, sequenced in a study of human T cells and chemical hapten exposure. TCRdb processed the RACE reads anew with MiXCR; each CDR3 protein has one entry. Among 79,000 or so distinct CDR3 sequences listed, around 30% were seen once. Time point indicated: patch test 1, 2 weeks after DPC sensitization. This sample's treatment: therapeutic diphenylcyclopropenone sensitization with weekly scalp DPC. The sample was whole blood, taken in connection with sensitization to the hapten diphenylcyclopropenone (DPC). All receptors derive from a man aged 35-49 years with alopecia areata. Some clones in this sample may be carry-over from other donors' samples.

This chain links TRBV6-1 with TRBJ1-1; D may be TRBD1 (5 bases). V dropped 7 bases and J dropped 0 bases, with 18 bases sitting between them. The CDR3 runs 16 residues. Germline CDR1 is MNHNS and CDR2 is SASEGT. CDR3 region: CASKIDPGRLNTEAFF. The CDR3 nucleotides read TGTGCCAGCAAAATAGATCCGGGACGGTTGAACACTGAAGCTTTCTTT.

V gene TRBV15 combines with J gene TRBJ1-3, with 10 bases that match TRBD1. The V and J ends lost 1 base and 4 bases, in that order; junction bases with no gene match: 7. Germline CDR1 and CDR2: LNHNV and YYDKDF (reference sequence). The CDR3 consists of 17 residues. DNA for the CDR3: TGTGCCACCAGCAGAGTTACAGGGACAGGGGACGGAAACACCATATATTTT. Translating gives CATSRVTGTGDGNTIYF.

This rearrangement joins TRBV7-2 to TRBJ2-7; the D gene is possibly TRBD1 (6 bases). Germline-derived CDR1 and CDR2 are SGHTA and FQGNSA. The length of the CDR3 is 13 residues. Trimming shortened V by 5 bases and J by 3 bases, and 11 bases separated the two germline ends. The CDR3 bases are TGTGCCAGCAGCAAAACAGGGATCTACGAGCAGTACTTC. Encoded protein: CASSKTGIYEQYF.

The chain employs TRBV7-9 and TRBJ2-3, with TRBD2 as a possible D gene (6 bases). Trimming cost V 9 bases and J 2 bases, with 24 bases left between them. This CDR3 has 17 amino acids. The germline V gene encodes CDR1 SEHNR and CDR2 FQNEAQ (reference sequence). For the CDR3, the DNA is TGTGCCAGTCTCTATCACCGATCGGGACTCTCCACAGATACGCAGTATTTT. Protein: CASLYHRSGLSTDTQYF.

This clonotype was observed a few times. The CDR3 sequence is CASSLSKGLRAGELFF. CDR3 in DNA: TGTGCCAGCAGTTTATCTAAGGGACTACGGGCCGGGGAGCTGTTTTTT. The chain couples TRBV12-3 or TRBV12-4 to TRBJ2-2; 7 positions agree with TRBD2. This CDR3 is built from 16 residues. The junction had 9 bases not matched to a gene; V was cut back by 2 bases and J by 6 bases.

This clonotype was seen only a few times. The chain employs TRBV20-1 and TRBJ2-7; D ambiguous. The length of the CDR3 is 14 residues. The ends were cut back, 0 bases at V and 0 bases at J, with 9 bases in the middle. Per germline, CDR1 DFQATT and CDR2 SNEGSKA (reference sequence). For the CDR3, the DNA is TGCAGTGCTAGAGAAATTTGGGACTCCTACGAGCAGTACTTC. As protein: CSAREIWDSYEQYF.

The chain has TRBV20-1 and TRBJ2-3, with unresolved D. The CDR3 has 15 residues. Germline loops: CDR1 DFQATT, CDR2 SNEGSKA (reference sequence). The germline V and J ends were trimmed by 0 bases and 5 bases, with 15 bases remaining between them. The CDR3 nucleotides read TGCAGTGCTAGAGATCGACTCGTCGGGTTAGATACGCAGTATTTT. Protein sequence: CSARDRLVGLDTQYF.

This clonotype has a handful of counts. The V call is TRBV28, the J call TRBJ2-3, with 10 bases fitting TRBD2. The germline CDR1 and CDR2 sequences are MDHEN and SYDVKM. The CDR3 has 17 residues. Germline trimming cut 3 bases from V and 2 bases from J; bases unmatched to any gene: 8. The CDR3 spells CASSFWASGRATDTQYF. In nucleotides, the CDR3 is TGTGCCAGCAGTTTTTGGGCAAGCGGGAGGGCCACAGATACGCAGTATTTT.

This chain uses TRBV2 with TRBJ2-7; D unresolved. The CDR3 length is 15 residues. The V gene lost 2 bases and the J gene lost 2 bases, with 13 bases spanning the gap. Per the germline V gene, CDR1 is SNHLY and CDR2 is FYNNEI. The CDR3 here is CASSEKGHDTYEQYF. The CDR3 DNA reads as TGTGCCAGCAGTGAAAAAGGGCATGATACCTACGAGCAGTACTTC.

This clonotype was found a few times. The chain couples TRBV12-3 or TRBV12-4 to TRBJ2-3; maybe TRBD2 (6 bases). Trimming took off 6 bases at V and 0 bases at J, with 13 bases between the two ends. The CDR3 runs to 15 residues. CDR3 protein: CASSPGTPSTDTQYF. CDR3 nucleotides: TGTGCCAGCAGCCCAGGGACTCCTAGCACAGATACGCAGTATTTT.

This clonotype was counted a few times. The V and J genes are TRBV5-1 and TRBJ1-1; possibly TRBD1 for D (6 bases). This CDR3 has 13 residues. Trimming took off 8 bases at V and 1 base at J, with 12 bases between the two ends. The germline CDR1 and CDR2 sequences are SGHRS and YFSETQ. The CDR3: CARPMTGNTEAFF. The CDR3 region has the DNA TGCGCCAGACCGATGACAGGGAACACTGAAGCTTTCTTT.

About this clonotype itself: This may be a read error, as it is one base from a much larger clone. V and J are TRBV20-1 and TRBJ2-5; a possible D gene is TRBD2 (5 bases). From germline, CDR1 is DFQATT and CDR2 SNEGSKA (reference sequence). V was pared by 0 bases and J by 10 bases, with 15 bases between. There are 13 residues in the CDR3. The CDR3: CSARDERSWNQYF. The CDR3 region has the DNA TGCAGTGCTAGAGATGAGCGGTCGTGGAACCAGTACTTC.

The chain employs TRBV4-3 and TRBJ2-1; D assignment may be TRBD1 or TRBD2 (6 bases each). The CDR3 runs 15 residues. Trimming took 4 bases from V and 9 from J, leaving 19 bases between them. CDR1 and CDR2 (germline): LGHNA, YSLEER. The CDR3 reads CASSPRGGRDIEQFF. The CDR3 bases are TGCGCCAGCAGCCCGCGAGGGGGGCGGGATATTGAGCAGTTCTTC.

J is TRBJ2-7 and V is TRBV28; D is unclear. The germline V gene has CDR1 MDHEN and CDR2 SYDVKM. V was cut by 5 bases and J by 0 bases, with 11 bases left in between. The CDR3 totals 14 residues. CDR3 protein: CASSPHGSSYEQYF. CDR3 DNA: TGTGCCAGCAGTCCCCACGGTAGCTCCTACGAGCAGTACTTC.

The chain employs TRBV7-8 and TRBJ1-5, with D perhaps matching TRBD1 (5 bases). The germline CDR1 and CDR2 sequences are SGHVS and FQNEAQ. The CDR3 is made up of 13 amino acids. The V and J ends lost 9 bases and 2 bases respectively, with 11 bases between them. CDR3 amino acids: CASGGDRNQPQHF. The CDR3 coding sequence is TGTGCCAGTGGAGGGGACCGCAATCAGCCCCAGCATTTT.

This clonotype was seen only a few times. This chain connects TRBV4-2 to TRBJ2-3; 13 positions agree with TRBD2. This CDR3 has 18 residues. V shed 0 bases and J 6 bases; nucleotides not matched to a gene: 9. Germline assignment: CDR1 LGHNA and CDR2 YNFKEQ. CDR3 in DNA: TGTGCCAGCAGCCAAGATTGGGGACTAGCGGGATCAACGGATACGCAGTATTTT. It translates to CASSQDWGLAGSTDTQYF.

CDR3 nucleotide sequence: TGTGCCAGCAGCTTACGTCTAGCCGATATTTACAATGAGCAGTTCTTC. Amino acids: CASSLRLADIYNEQFF. The rearrangement joins TRBV7-2 to TRBJ2-1; perhaps TRBD2 as D (5 bases). The V and J ends lost 2 bases and 4 bases respectively, with 15 bases between them. In germline, CDR1 is SGHTA, CDR2 FQGNSA. The CDR3 has 16 amino acids.

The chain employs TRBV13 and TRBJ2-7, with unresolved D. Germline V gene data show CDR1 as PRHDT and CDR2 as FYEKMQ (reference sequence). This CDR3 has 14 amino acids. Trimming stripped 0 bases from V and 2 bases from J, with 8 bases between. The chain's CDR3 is CASSLGRTTYEQYF. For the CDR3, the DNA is TGTGCCAGCAGCTTAGGGAGAACGACCTACGAGCAGTACTTC.

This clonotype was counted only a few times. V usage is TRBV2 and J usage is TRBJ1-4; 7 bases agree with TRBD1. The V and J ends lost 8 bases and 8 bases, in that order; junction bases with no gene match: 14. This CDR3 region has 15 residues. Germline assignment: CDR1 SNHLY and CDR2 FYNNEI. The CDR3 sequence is CASGPDRATVEKLFF. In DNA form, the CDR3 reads TGTGCCAGCGGCCCAGACAGGGCCACGGTCGAAAAACTGTTTTTT.

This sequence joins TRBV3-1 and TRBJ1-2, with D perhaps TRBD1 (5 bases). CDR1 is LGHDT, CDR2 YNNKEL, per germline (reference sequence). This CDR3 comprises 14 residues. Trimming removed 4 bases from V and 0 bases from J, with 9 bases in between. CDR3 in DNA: TGTGCCAGCAGCCCGGACATTGCTAACTATGGCTACACCTTC. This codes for CASSPDIANYGYTF.

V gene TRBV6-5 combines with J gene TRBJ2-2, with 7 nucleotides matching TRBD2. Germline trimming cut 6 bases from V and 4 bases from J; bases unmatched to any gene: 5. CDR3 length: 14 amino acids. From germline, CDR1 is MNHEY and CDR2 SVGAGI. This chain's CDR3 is CASRTGLFTGELFF. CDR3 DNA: TGTGCCAGCAGGACGGGACTATTCACCGGGGAGCTGTTTTTT.